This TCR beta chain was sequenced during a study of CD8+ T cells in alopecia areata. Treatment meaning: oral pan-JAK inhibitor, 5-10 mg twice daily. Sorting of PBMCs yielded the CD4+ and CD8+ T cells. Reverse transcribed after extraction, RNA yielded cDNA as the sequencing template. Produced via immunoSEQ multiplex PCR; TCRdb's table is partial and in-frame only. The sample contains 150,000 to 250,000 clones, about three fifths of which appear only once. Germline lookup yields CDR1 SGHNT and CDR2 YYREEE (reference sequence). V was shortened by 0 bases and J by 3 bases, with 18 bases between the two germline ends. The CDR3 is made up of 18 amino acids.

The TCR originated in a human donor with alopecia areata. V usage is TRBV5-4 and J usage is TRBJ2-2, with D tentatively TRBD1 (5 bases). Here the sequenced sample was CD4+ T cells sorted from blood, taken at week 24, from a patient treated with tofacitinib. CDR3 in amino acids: CASSLGGTFASYTGELFF. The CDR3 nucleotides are TGTGCCAGCAGCTTGGGGGGCACTTTCGCGTCATACACCGGGGAGCTGTTTTTT.